This is a list of T cell receptor beta chains from one sample in a study of cytomegalovirus exposure and HLA in healthy donors. Here immunoSEQ multiplex PCR was the method, and the copy in TCRdb shows in-frame clones only, minus some. The sample totals 100,000 to 150,000 clones. Source material: PBMCs. Receptors originate from a young man in good health and CMV-seronegative. Both conserved end residues are part of each CDR3. A D gene is named only where the DNA matches it firmly.

J: TRBJ2-1
D: TRBD2
V: TRBV2
DNA: TGTGCCAGCAGAGCCGGAGCGGGATGGTATAATGAGCAGTTCTTC
CDR3: CASRAGAGWYNEQFF

J: TRBJ2-3
D: NA
V: TRBV9
DNA: TGTGCCAGCAGCCTCAGGGGCAGGTACACAGATACGCAGTATTTT
CDR3: CASSLRGRYTDTQYF

J: TRBJ2-1
D: TRBD2
V: TRBV4-1
DNA: TGCGCCAGCAGCCAAGGTGACGGCCCTTTGGCGGGAGGCGTGGGGTTCTTC
CDR3: CASSQGDGPLAGGVGFF

J: TRBJ2-1
D: TRBD2
V: TRBV5-1
DNA: TGCGCCAGCAGTTCCGAAGGTAGCGGGAGAAATGAGCAGTTCTTC
CDR3: CASSSEGSGRNEQFF

J: TRBJ1-1
D: NA
V: TRBV6-1
DNA: TGTGCCAGCACCCGGGCAGGGGACCACACTGAAGCTTTCTTT
CDR3: CASTRAGDHTEAFF

J: TRBJ2-7
D: TRBD1
V: TRBV19
DNA: TGTGCCAGTAGTAGCTCCCGGGACAGGGAGTCCGAGCAGTACTTC
CDR3: CASSSSRDRESEQYF

J: TRBJ2-4
D: NA
V: TRBV13
DNA: TGTGCCAGCAGCTTAGTACGCACCAGAAACATTCAGTACTTC
CDR3: CASSLVRTRNIQYF

J: TRBJ2-3
D: NA
V: TRBV7-8
DNA: TGTGCCAGCAGCTTAGAAGGGAGTAACCTAGATACGCAGTATTTT
CDR3: CASSLEGSNLDTQYF

J: TRBJ2-2
D: NA
V: TRBV28
DNA: TGTGCCAGCTCTGCCGGGGAGCTGTTTTTT
CDR3: CASSAGELFF

J: TRBJ2-1
D: NA
V: TRBV27
DNA: TGTGCCAGCAGCTCCGGACAGTTCTCATACAATGAGCAGTTCTTC
CDR3: CASSSGQFSYNEQFF

J: TRBJ2-1
D: TRBD2
V: TRBV10-3
DNA: TGTGCCATCAGTGAGACTAGCGGGATGGGCGGCAATGAGCAGTTCTTC
CDR3: CAISETSGMGGNEQFF

J: TRBJ1-5
D: NA
V: TRBV19
DNA: TGTGCCAGTAGTATAGGGGGGCACGGGAGGGGTCAGCCCCAGCATTTT
CDR3: CASSIGGHGRGQPQHF

J: TRBJ2-7
D: TRBD1
V: TRBV9
DNA: TGTGCCAGCAGCGTAGAGGCAGGGGGCTACGAGCAGTACTTC
CDR3: CASSVEAGGYEQYF

J: TRBJ2-7
D: NA
V: TRBV9
DNA: TGTGCCAGCAGTAAACCTCGGGCAGGCACGCCGGGGGAGCAGTACTTC
CDR3: CASSKPRAGTPGEQYF